Sequencing of this T cell receptor (beta chain) was carried out in a study of blood T cell repertoires in COVID-19. Germline V gives CDR1 SGHRS, CDR2 YFSETQ. Trimming took off 1 base at V and 5 bases at J, with 9 bases between the two ends. The length of the CDR3 is 13 residues. Here immunoSEQ multiplex PCR was the method, and the copy in TCRdb shows in-frame clones only, minus some. Altogether around 470,000 clones are present, 80% to 95% being singletons, with the ten largest covering 0.6%. V usage is TRBV5-1 and J usage is TRBJ2-5, with D perhaps TRBD1 (5 bases). The sequencing input was PBMCs or T cells enriched from blood (not recorded which). The sequence derives from a man between 18 and 35 years old who had recovered from COVID-19. The CDR3 DNA follows: TGCGCCAGCAGCTTGCAGGGTTATGAGACCCAGTACTTC. Amino acids: CASSLQGYETQYF.